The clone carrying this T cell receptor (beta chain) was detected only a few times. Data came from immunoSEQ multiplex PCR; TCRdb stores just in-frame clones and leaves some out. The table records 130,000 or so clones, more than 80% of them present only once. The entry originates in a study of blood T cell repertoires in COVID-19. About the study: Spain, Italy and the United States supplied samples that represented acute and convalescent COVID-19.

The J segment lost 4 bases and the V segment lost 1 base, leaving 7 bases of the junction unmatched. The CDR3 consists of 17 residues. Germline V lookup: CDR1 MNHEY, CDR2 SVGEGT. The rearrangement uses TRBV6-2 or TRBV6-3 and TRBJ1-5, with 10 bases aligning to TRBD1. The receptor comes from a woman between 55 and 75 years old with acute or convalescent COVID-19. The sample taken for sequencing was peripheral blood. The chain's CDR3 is CASSYYSGQGPNQPQHF. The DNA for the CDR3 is TGTGCCAGCAGTTACTACTCGGGACAGGGGCCAAATCAGCCCCAGCATTTT.